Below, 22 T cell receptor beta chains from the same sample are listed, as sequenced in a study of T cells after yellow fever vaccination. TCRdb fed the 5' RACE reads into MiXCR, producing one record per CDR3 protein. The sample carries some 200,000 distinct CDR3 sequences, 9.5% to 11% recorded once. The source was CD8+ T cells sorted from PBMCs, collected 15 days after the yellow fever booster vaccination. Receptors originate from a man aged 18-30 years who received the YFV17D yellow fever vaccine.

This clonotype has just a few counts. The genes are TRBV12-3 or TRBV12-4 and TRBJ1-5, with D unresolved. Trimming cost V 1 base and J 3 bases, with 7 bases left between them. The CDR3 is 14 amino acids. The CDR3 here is CASSLDVFNQPQHF. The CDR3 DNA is TGTGCCAGCAGTTTAGACGTGTTCAATCAGCCCCAGCATTTT.

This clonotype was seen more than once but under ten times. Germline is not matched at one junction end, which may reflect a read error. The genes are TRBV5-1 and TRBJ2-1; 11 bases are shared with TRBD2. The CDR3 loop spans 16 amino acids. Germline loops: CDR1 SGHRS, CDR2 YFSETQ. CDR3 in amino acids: CASRLAGGSSYNEQFF. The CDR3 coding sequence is TGCGCCAGCCGCTTAGCGGGGGGGAGCTCCTACAATGAGCAGTTCTTC.

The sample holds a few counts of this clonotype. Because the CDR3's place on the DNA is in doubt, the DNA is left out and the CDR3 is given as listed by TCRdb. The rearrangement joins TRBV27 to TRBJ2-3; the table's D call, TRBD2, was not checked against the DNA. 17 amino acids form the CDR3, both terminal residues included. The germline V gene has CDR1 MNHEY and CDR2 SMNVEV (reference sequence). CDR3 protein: CASSSSTSGPSTDTQYF.

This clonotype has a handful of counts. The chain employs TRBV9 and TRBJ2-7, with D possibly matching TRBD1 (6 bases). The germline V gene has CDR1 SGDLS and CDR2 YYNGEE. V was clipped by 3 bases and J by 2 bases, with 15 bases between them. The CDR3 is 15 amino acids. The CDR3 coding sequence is TGTGCCAGCAGCGCCTCCCCGACAGGAGCCTACGAGCAGTACTTC. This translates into CASSASPTGAYEQYF.

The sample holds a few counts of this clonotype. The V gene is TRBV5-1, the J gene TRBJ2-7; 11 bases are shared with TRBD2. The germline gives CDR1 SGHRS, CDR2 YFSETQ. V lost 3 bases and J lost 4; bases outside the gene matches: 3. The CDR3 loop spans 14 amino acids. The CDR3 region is CASSWRTSGYEQYF. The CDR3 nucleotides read TGCGCCAGCAGCTGGAGGACTAGCGGGTACGAGCAGTACTTC. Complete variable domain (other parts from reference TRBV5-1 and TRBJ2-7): KAGVTQTPRYLIKTRGQQVTLSCSPISGHRSVSWYQQTPGQGLQFLFEYFSETQRNKGNFPGRFSGRQFSNSRSEMNVSTLELGDSALYLCASSWRTSGYEQYFGPGTRLTVT.

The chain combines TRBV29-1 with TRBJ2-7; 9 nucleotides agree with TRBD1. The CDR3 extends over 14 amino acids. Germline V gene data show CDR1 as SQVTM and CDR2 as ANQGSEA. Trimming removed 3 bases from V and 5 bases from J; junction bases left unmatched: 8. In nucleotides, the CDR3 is TGCAGCGTTGACCCCGGAGACAGGGGGGACGAGCAGTACTTC. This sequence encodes CSVDPGDRGDEQYF.

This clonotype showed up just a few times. CDR3 region: CASSHQISNQPQHF. In nucleotides, the CDR3 is TGTGCCAGCAGTCATCAGATTAGCAATCAGCCCCAGCATTTT. The chain combines TRBV28 with TRBJ1-5; D unresolved. Germline V gene sequence: CDR1 MDHEN, CDR2 SYDVKM. The CDR3 totals 14 residues. V shed 5 bases and J shed 0 bases, with 8 bases lying between them. Looking up the rest from reference TRBV28 and TRBJ1-5 gives the full variable domain: DVKVTQSSRYLVKRTGEKVFLECVQDMDHENMFWYRQDPGLGLRLIYFSYDVKMKEKGDIPEGYSVSREKKERFSLILESASTNQTSMYLCASSHQISNQPQHFGDGTRLSIL.

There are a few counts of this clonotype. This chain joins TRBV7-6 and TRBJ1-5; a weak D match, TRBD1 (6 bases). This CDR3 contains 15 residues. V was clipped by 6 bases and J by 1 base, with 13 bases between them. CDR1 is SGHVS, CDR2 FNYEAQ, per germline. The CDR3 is CASSSDSRSNQPQHF. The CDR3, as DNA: TGTGCCAGCAGTTCGGACAGTCGGAGCAATCAGCCCCAGCATTTT.

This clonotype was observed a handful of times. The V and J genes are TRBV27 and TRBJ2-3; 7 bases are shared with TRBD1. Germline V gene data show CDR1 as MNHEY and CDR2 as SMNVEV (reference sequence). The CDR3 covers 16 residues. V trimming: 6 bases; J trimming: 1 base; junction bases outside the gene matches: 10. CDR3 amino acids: CASSSRGYSGTDTQYF. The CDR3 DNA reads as TGTGCCAGCAGCTCCAGGGGGTACTCTGGCACAGATACGCAGTATTTT.

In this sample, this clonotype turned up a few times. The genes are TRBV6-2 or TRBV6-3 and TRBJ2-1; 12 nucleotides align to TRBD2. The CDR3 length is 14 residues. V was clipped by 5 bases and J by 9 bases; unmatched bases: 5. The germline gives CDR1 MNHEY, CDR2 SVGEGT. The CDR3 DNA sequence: TGTGCCAGCAGTGCTAGCGGGGGGGCGGGTGAGCAGTTCTTC. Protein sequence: CASSASGGAGEQFF.

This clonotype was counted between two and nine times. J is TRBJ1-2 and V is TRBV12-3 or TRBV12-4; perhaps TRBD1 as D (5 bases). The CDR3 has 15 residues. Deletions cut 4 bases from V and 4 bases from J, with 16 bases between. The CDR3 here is CASSSPYGGAYGYTF. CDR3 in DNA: TGTGCCAGCAGTTCCCCTTATGGAGGGGCCTATGGCTACACCTTC.

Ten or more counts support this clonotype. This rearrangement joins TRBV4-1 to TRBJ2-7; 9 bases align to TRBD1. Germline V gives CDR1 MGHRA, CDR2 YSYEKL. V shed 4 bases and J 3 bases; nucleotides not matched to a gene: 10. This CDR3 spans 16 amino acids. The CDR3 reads CASSRDTGGEVYEQYF. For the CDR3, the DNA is TGCGCCAGCAGCCGCGATACAGGGGGCGAAGTCTACGAGCAGTACTTC.

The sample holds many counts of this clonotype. CDR3 bases: TGCGCCAGCAGCCAAGAAATGAGAAATGAGCAGTTCTTC. This translates into CASSQEMRNEQFF. This chain uses TRBV4-1 with TRBJ2-1; no firm D call. CDR3 length: 13 amino acids. V was trimmed by 0 bases and J by 7 bases, leaving 7 bases between them. Germline lookup yields CDR1 MGHRA and CDR2 YSYEKL.

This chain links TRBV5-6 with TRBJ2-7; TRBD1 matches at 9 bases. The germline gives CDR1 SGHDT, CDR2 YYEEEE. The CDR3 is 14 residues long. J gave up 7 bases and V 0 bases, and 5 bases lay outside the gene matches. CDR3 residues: CASSLAQGAGEQYV. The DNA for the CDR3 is TGTGCCAGCAGCTTGGCACAGGGGGCAGGGGAGCAGTACGTC.

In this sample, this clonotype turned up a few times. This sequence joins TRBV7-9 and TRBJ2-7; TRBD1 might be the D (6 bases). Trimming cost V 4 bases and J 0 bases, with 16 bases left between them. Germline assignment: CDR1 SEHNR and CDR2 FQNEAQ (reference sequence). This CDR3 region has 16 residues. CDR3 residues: CASSSHRQANSYEQYF. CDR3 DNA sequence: TGTGCCAGCAGCTCCCATAGACAGGCCAACTCCTACGAGCAGTACTTC.

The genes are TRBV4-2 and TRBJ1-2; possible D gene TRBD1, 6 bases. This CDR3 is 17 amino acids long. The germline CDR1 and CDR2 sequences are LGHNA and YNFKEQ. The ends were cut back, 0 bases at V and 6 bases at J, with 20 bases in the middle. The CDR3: CASSQEPTGGGINGYTF. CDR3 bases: TGTGCCAGCAGCCAAGAACCCACCGGGGGCGGGATTAATGGCTACACCTTC.

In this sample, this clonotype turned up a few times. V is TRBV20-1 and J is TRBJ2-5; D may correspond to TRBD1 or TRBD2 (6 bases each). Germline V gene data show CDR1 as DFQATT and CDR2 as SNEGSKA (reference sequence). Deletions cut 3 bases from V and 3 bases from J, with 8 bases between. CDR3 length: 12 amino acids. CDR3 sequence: CSARGGEETQYF. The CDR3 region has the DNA TGCAGTGCTAGGGGGGGCGAAGAGACCCAGTACTTC.

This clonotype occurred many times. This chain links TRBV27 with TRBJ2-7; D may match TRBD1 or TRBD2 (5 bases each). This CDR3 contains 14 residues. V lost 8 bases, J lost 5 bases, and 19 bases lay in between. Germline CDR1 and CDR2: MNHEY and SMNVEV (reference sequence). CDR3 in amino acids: CASSGTPHIHEQYF. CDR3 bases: TGTGCCAGCTCCGGGACCCCTCACATCCACGAGCAGTACTTC.

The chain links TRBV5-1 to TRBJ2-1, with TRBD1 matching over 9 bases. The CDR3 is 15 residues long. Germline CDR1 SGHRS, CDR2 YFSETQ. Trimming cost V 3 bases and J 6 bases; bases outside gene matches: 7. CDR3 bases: TGCGCCAGCAGCTCCGGACAGGGGTCTGGCAATGAGCAGTTCTTC. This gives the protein CASSSGQGSGNEQFF.

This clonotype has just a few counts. The CDR3 DNA is TGCGCCAGCAGCCCGACAGGGGGGACACGGAATGAGCAGTTCTTC. Translation: CASSPTGGTRNEQFF. This chain links TRBV4-1 with TRBJ2-1; TRBD1 agrees at 9 bases. CDR3 length: 15 amino acids. Germline assignment: CDR1 MGHRA and CDR2 YSYEKL. V shed 4 bases, J shed 7 bases, and the junction held 8 bases outside the gene matches.

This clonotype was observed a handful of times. CDR3 loop: CASDENDSGELFF. CDR3 sequence (DNA): TGTGCCAGCGACGAGAACGATTCAGGGGAGCTGTTTTTT. The chain has TRBV9 and TRBJ2-2; D is undetermined. Per the germline V gene, CDR1 is SGDLS and CDR2 is YYNGEE. V was clipped by 7 bases and J by 8 bases, with 15 bases between them. The CDR3 covers 13 residues.

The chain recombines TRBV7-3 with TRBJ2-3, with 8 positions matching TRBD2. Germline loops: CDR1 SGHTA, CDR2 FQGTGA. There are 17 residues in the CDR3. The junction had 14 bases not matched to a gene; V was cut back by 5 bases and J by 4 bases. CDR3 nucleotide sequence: TGTGCCAGCAGCCCCGGAGACCTCGGGGGGGAGTCAGATACGCAGTATTTT. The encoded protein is CASSPGDLGGESDTQYF.